These 8 T cell receptor beta chains came from one sample sequenced in a study of persistence of HIV-infected CD4 T cells. Sequencing used immunoSEQ version 4 in survey mode. Measured with immunoSEQ multiplex PCR; TCRdb has only the in-frame clones, and not every one. The profile shows 35,000 to 45,000 clones, approximately 80% of them singletons. The antigens of these receptors remain unknown. Stimulation used about 9.5 ug/mL lysate from CMV-infected fibroblasts. CD40L-negative CD69-negative CD45RO-high memory CD4+ T cells were sorted as populations depleted of antigen-responding cells. The sample in question was CD4+ T cells sorted from PBMCs after approximately 19-hour stimulation, obtained from a patient who received antiretroviral therapy. Receptor source: an adult man with HIV who was CMV-seropositive.

This chain uses TRBV19 with TRBJ2-1; D is possibly TRBD1 or TRBD2 (6 bases each). Germline V CDR1 and CDR2: LNHDA, SQIVND (reference sequence). V lost 5 bases, J lost 3 bases, and 17 bases lay in between. This CDR3 contains 16 residues. CDR3 residues: CASSSEGGKVYNEQFF. In DNA form, the CDR3 reads TGTGCCAGTAGTTCCGAGGGGGGAAAGGTCTACAATGAGCAGTTCTTC.

The V gene is TRBV6-5, the J gene TRBJ2-7; D perhaps matches TRBD1 (6 bases). The CDR3 contains 13 residues. Trimming left V 7 bases short and J 2 bases short, with 12 bases between. Germline V gene sequence: CDR1 MNHEY, CDR2 SVGAGI. The CDR3 DNA sequence: TGTGCCAGCAAATTAGGACAGACCTACGAGCAGTACTTC. Its protein product is CASKLGQTYEQYF.

The V call is TRBV6-4, the J call TRBJ2-1, with 11 bases lining up with TRBD2. The V segment lost 2 bases and the J segment 5 bases; nucleotides outside the gene matches: 5. Germline assignment: CDR1 MRHNA and CDR2 SNTAGT. This CDR3 is built from 16 residues. The chain's CDR3 is CASSDEVAGGNNEQFF. The CDR3 DNA sequence: TGTGCCAGCAGTGACGAGGTAGCGGGGGGGAACAATGAGCAGTTCTTC.

The chain carries TRBV10-3 and TRBJ1-1; D is uncertain. V lost 0 bases, J lost 8 bases, and 10 bases lay in between. The length of the CDR3 is 13 residues. Germline CDR1 ENHRY, CDR2 SYGVKD. The CDR3 spells CAISESKGAEAFF. The CDR3 DNA follows: TGTGCCATCAGTGAGTCGAAGGGTGCCGAAGCTTTCTTT.

The CDR3 DNA reads as TGCGCCAGCAGCTTGGGGACAGGGAATCAGCCCCAGCATTTT. Amino acids: CASSLGTGNQPQHF. The J gene is TRBJ1-5, the V gene TRBV5-1; 8 nucleotides align to TRBD1. Germline loops: CDR1 SGHRS, CDR2 YFSETQ. V lost 0 bases, J lost 4 bases, and 0 bases stayed unmatched. This CDR3 is 14 amino acids long.

This clone was detected once. The rearrangement uses TRBV6-1 and TRBJ1-1, with a possible D match to TRBD1 (5 bases). The V and J ends lost 2 bases and 7 bases respectively, with 8 bases between them. This CDR3 region has 12 residues. The germline V gene has CDR1 MNHNS and CDR2 SASEGT. The CDR3 DNA reads as TGTGCCAGCAGTGAATCCAGGGTTGAAGCTTTCTTT. This encodes CASSESRVEAFF.

There are a few counts of this clone. The chain carries TRBV29-1 and TRBJ1-4, with D perhaps TRBD1 (5 bases). V lost 6 bases and J 6 bases, leaving 11 bases between the germline ends. The CDR3 spans 12 residues. Germline V gives CDR1 SQVTM, CDR2 ANQGSEA. Here the CDR3 reads CSVRGVDEKLFF. Here the CDR3 DNA reads TGCAGCGTCCGGGGGGTTGATGAAAAACTGTTTTTT.

This clone occurred a few times. V is TRBV4-1 and J is TRBJ1-5; TRBD1 matches at 7 bases. Losses at the gene ends were 3 bases for V and 4 bases for J; bases not matched to a gene: 6. Looked up from germline, CDR1 is MGHRA and CDR2 is YSYEKL. This CDR3 comprises 15 residues. This CDR3 reads CASSHVRDSNQPQHF. The CDR3 DNA reads TGCGCCAGCAGCCATGTCCGGGACAGTAATCAGCCCCAGCATTTT.